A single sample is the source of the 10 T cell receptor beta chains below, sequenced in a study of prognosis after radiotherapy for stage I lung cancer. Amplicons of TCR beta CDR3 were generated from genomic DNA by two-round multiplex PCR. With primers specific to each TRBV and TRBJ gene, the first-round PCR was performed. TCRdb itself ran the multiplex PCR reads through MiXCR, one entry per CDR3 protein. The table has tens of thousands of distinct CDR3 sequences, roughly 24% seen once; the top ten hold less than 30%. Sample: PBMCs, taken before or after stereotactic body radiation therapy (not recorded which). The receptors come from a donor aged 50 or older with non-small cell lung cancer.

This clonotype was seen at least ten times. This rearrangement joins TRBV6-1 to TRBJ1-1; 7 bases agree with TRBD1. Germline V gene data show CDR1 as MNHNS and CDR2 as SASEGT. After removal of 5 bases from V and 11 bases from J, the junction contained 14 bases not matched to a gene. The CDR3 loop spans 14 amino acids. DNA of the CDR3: TGTGCCAGCAGTACCGGACAGGCCAGGAGTTGGGCTTTCTTT. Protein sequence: CASSTGQARSWAFF.

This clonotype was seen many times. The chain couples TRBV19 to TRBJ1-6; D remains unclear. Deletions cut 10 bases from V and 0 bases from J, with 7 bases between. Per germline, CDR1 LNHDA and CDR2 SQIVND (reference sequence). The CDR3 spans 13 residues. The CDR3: CAIRASYNSPLHF. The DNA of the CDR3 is TGTGCCATTCGGGCCTCCTATAATTCACCCCTCCACTTT.

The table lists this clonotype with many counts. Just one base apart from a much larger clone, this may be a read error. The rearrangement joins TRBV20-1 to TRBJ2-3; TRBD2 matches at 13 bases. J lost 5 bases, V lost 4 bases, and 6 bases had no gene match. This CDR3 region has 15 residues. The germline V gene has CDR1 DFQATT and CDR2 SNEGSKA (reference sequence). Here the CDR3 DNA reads TGCAGTGCTACTACACTAGCGGGAGGGGAAGATACGCAGTATTTT. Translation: CSATTLAGGEDTQYF.

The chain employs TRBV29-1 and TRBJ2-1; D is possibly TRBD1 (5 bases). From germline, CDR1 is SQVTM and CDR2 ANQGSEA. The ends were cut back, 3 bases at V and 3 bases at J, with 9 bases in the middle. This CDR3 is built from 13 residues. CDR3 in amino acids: CSVESTDYNEQFF. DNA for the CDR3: TGCAGCGTTGAGTCGACAGACTACAATGAGCAGTTCTTC.

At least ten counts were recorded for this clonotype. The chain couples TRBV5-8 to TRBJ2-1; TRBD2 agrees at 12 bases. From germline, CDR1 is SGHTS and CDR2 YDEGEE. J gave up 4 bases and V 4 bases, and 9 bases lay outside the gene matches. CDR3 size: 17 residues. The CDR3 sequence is CASSHLTSGRIYNEQFF. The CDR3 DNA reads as TGTGCCAGCAGCCACCTGACTAGCGGGAGAATATACAATGAGCAGTTCTTC.

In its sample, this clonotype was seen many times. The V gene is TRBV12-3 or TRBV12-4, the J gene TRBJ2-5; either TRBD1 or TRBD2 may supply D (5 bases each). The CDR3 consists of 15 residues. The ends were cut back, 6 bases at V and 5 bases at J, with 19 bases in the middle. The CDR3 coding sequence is TGTGCCAGCAGCCCCCCCACGACAGAGGGGGAGACCCAGTACTTC. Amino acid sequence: CASSPPTTEGETQYF.

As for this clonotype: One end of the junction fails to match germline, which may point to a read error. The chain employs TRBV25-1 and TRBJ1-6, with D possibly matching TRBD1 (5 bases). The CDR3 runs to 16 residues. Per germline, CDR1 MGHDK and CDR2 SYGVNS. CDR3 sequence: CASLPGTAGYNSTLHF. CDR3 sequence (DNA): TGTGCCAGCCTGCCCGGGACGGCCGGCTATAATTCAACCCTCCACTTT.

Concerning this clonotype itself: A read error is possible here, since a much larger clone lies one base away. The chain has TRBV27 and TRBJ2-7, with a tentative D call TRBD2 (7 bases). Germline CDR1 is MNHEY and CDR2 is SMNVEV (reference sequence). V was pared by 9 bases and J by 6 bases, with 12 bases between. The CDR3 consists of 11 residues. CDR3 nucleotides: TGTGCCAGAGGGGGGGGGGGCGAGCAGTACTTC. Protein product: CARGGGGEQYF.

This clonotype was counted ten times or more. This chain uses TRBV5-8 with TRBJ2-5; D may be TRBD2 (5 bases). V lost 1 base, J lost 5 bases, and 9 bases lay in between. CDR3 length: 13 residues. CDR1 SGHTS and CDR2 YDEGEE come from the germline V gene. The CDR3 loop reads CASSLSGSETQYF. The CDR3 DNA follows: TGTGCCAGCAGCTTGAGCGGTTCCGAGACCCAGTACTTC.

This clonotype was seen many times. Here the CDR3 reads CSAPSRGGPDTQYF. The DNA of the CDR3 is TGCAGTGCTCCAAGCCGTGGGGGGCCAGATACGCAGTATTTT. The V gene is TRBV20-1, the J gene TRBJ2-3; either TRBD1 or TRBD2 may fit D (6 bases each). CDR3 length: 14 residues. The V end was cut by 5 bases, the J end by 4 bases, with 16 bases between. In germline, CDR1 is DFQATT, CDR2 SNEGSKA (reference sequence).